These 31 T cell receptor beta chains share one sample of origin, sequenced in a study of shared clonotypes between healthy human individuals. Assay used: immunoSEQ multiplex PCR; TCRdb lists only in-frame clones, some missing. The sample consists of about 1.1 million clones, about 84% of them appearing once. Sequencing was performed on memory CD4+ T cells from PBMCs. Noted subset: CD45RA-negative fraction. All receptors come from a young man in good health. Some clones in this sample may be carry-over from other donors' samples.

The V call is TRBV2, the J call TRBJ1-3, with D possibly TRBD1 on 5 matching bases. V lost 2 bases, J lost 1 base, and 15 bases lay in between. The CDR3 consists of 17 residues. Germline V gene lookup returns CDR1 SNHLY and CDR2 FYNNEI. CDR3 DNA: TGTGCCAGCAGTGAATCGGTAGGGGAGGCTTCTGGAAACACCATATATTTT. Translating gives CASSESVGEASGNTIYF.

V usage is TRBV29-1 and J usage is TRBJ2-3, with 7 bases lining up with TRBD1. V shed 7 bases, J shed 2 bases, and the junction held 9 bases outside the gene matches. The CDR3 has 14 amino acids. Germline CDR1 reads SQVTM; CDR2 reads ANQGSEA. Here the CDR3 reads CSARQGTPTDTQYF. Written as DNA, the CDR3 is TGCAGCGCCAGACAGGGAACCCCCACAGATACGCAGTATTTT.

This clone was found once. The chain carries TRBV27 and TRBJ1-5; TRBD1 aligns across 8 bases. The CDR3 is made up of 17 amino acids. The germline V gene has CDR1 MNHEY and CDR2 SMNVEV (reference sequence). Germline trimming cut 5 bases from V and 1 base from J; bases unmatched to any gene: 10. This chain's CDR3 is CASSPRTGIMSNQPQHF. Here the CDR3 DNA reads TGTGCCAGCAGTCCGAGGACAGGGATCATGAGCAATCAGCCCCAGCATTTT.

V and J are TRBV5-4 and TRBJ2-1; 9 bases agree with TRBD1. The length of the CDR3 is 17 residues. V lost 4 bases, J lost 0 bases, and 8 bases stayed unmatched. CDR1 SGHNT and CDR2 YYREEE come from the germline V gene (reference sequence). The CDR3 sequence is CASSAANRGRSYNEQFF. Here the CDR3 DNA reads TGTGCCAGCAGCGCCGCTAACAGGGGGCGCTCCTACAATGAGCAGTTCTTC.

This sequence joins TRBV18 and TRBJ2-7, with TRBD2 matching 11 bases. The CDR3 covers 14 residues. Germline loops: CDR1 KGHSH, CDR2 LQKENI. The V segment lost 3 bases and the J segment 7 bases; nucleotides outside the gene matches: 5. CDR3: CASSPARTSGEQYF. CDR3 nucleotide sequence: TGTGCCAGCTCACCCGCTCGGACTAGCGGGGAGCAGTACTTC.

The gene calls are TRBV9 and TRBJ2-1, with 10 bases lining up with TRBD2. V trimming: 0 bases; J trimming: 10 bases; junction bases outside the gene matches: 7. Germline V lookup: CDR1 SGDLS, CDR2 YYNGEE. This CDR3 region has 15 residues. In nucleotides, the CDR3 is TGTGCCAGCAGCGTAGGAGCGGGAGGGCCTGGGGAGCAGTTCTTC. Translating gives CASSVGAGGPGEQFF.

The chain is built from TRBV9 and TRBJ2-7; D ambiguous. CDR3 length: 13 residues. V gave up 0 bases and J gave up 6 bases, with 10 bases separating them. Germline CDR1 SGDLS, CDR2 YYNGEE. The DNA for the CDR3 is TGTGCCAGCAGCGTAGAAGGGTTTGGCGAGCAGTACTTC. Its protein product is CASSVEGFGEQYF. Together with reference TRBV9 and TRBJ2-7, the CDR3 gives the full variable domain: DSGVTQTPKHLITATGQRVTLRCSPRSGDLSVYWYQQSLDQGLQFLIQYYNGEERAKGNILERFSAQQFPDLHSELNLSSLELGDSALYFCASSVEGFGEQYFGPGTRLTVT.

The CDR3 region is CASSSGTNSFVDEQFF. CDR3 bases: TGCGCCAGCAGCTCCGGGACTAACTCATTTGTGGATGAGCAGTTCTTC. This rearrangement joins TRBV5-1 to TRBJ2-1, with 7 bases matching TRBD2. Germline V gene lookup returns CDR1 SGHRS and CDR2 YFSETQ. V was clipped by 3 bases and J by 8 bases; unmatched bases: 14. The CDR3 length is 16 residues.

This chain connects TRBV5-4 to TRBJ2-1; D may be TRBD2 (5 bases). The CDR3 covers 15 residues. The germline V and J ends were trimmed by 2 bases and 2 bases, with 11 bases remaining between them. Germline V gene data show CDR1 as SGHNT and CDR2 as YYREEE (reference sequence). Here the CDR3 DNA reads TGTGCCAGCAGCTTTGGCGGGTTTACCTACAATGAGCAGTTCTTC. Residues: CASSFGGFTYNEQFF.

The gene calls are TRBV28 and TRBJ2-1; D unresolved. This CDR3 has 17 amino acids. V was clipped by 4 bases and J by 0 bases, with 16 bases between them. Germline CDR1 MDHEN, CDR2 SYDVKM. The CDR3 spells CASSSLGVLSSYNEQFF. In DNA, the CDR3 is TGTGCCAGCAGTTCCCTGGGTGTGCTCAGCTCCTACAATGAGCAGTTCTTC.

The CDR3 here is CASNIKQGARYEQYF. The CDR3 bases are TGTGCCAGCAACATAAAACAGGGGGCCCGGTACGAGCAGTACTTC. V usage is TRBV28 and J usage is TRBJ2-7; 9 bases map to TRBD1. The CDR3 extends over 15 amino acids. V was clipped by 7 bases and J by 4 bases; unmatched bases: 11. Germline CDR1 reads MDHEN; CDR2 reads SYDVKM.

This clone has a single count. The V and J genes are TRBV28 and TRBJ1-2; D may be TRBD1 (6 bases). The germline V gene has CDR1 MDHEN and CDR2 SYDVKM. The V gene lost 1 base and the J gene lost 11 bases, with 14 bases spanning the gap. The CDR3 is 13 amino acids. DNA for the CDR3: TGTGCCAGCAGTTTATTTGTTTCTGGACAGTACACCTTC. Its protein product is CASSLFVSGQYTF.

A few counts support this clone. Other DNA sequences in the sample encode the same CDR3. V usage is TRBV5-1 and J usage is TRBJ1-5, with 11 bases that match TRBD1. V shed 4 bases, J shed 4 bases, and the junction held 4 bases outside the gene matches. The CDR3 is 15 residues long. The V gene's germline CDR1 is SGHRS and CDR2 YFSETQ. The CDR3 sequence: CASSTGTGGNQPQHF. CDR3 coding DNA: TGCGCCAGCAGCACCGGGACAGGGGGTAATCAGCCCCAGCATTTT.

This clone has a handful of counts. The genes are TRBV10-1 and TRBJ2-7; TRBD1 aligns across 9 bases. CDR1 and CDR2 from the germline V gene are WNHNN and SYGVQD (reference sequence). The ends lost 5 bases at V and 6 bases at J; junction bases unmatched: 11. The CDR3 has 15 residues. The CDR3 DNA reads TGCGCCAGCAGTCCCGGGACAGGGTTGTCTCGCGAGCAGTACTTC. Translation: CASSPGTGLSREQYF.

This chain joins TRBV14 and TRBJ1-1; a weak D match, TRBD1 (5 bases). V was shortened by 4 bases and J by 0 bases, with 9 bases between the two germline ends. CDR1 and CDR2 from the germline V gene are SGHDN and FVKESK. The CDR3 spans 14 residues. CDR3 amino acids: CASSRDLMNTEAFF. The CDR3 nucleotides read TGTGCCAGCAGCCGGGACCTCATGAACACTGAAGCTTTCTTT.

This sequence joins TRBV7-6 and TRBJ2-3; 10 bases agree with TRBD2. There are 16 residues in the CDR3. Trimming at V came to 4 bases and at J to 4 bases, leaving 8 bases not matched to a gene. CDR1 SGHVS and CDR2 FNYEAQ come from the germline V gene. CDR3 sequence reads: CASSSRAGGGADTQYF. Written as DNA, the CDR3 is TGTGCCAGCAGCTCGAGAGCGGGAGGGGGCGCAGATACGCAGTATTTT.

The rearrangement uses TRBV7-6 and TRBJ1-2; 11 bases agree with TRBD1. The CDR3 is 16 amino acids. Losses at the gene ends were 2 bases for V and 7 bases for J; bases not matched to a gene: 9. Germline loops: CDR1 SGHVS, CDR2 FNYEAQ. The CDR3, as DNA: TGTGCCAGCAGCTTACAAGGACAGGGGGCTTTAGGTGGCTACACCTTC. Translation: CASSLQGQGALGGYTF.

There are a few counts of this clone. The CDR3 nucleotides are TGTGCCAGCAGGACCTCAGGGTGGGTCAATGAGCAGTTCTTC. Translating it yields CASRTSGWVNEQFF. This rearrangement joins TRBV28 to TRBJ2-1; D possibly corresponds to TRBD1 (5 bases). V lost 6 bases and J 6 bases, leaving 15 bases between the germline ends. This CDR3 region has 14 residues. Germline V lookup: CDR1 MDHEN, CDR2 SYDVKM.

The V call is TRBV4-1, the J call TRBJ2-7, with 8 bases identical to TRBD1. Germline V gives CDR1 MGHRA, CDR2 YSYEKL. This CDR3 is built from 14 residues. J was trimmed by 5 bases and V by 2 bases; bases with no gene match: 5. CDR3: CASSQRQGADEQYF. The CDR3 coding sequence is TGCGCCAGCAGCCAAAGGCAGGGGGCCGACGAGCAGTACTTC.

The chain is built from TRBV7-3 and TRBJ2-7; weak D call: TRBD2 (5 bases). The CDR3 sequence is 15 residues long. V lost 0 bases and J 2 bases, leaving 11 bases between the germline ends. Germline-derived CDR1 and CDR2 are SGHTA and FQGTGA. CDR3 in amino acids: CASSLTGGSTYEQYF. As DNA, the CDR3 is TGTGCCAGCAGCTTAACTGGCGGGTCGACCTACGAGCAGTACTTC.

This clone was detected only once. This sequence joins TRBV2 and TRBJ1-1; 9 bases agree with TRBD1. The ends lost 6 bases at V and 4 bases at J; junction bases unmatched: 0. CDR3 length: 12 amino acids. Germline CDR1 reads SNHLY; CDR2 reads FYNNEI. CDR3 residues: CASRDRGTEAFF. CDR3 nucleotides: TGTGCCAGCAGGGACAGGGGCACTGAAGCTTTCTTT.

This rearrangement joins TRBV28 to TRBJ1-3; weak D call: TRBD1 (5 bases). The ends were cut back, 2 bases at V and 2 bases at J, with 16 bases in the middle. Germline-derived CDR1 and CDR2 are MDHEN and SYDVKM. The CDR3 is made up of 17 amino acids. The CDR3 DNA reads TGTGCCAGCAGTTTAGCGTGGTCCAGGGTGGCTGGAAACACCATATATTTT. This sequence encodes CASSLAWSRVAGNTIYF.

This clone has only one observation. This chain connects TRBV10-2 to TRBJ1-1, with unresolved D. This CDR3 region has 13 residues. Trimming pared 7 bases from V and 1 base from J, leaving 10 bases between. Germline V gives CDR1 WSHSY, CDR2 SAAADI. The DNA for the CDR3 is TGCGCCAGCAACGATCAGACGAACACTGAAGCTTTCTTT. Its translation: CASNDQTNTEAFF.

V and J are TRBV6-5 and TRBJ2-1; no reliable D call. The V end was cut by 8 bases, the J end by 10 bases, with 12 bases between. CDR1 MNHEY and CDR2 SVGAGI come from the germline V gene. The CDR3 is 11 residues long. CDR3 DNA: TGTGCCAGCTCCACAGTTACAGAGCAGTTCTTC. It codes for CASSTVTEQFF.

The chain is built from TRBV6-5 and TRBJ1-1, with D possibly TRBD1 on 6 matching bases. Germline CDR1 MNHEY, CDR2 SVGAGI. The ends were cut back, 2 bases at V and 1 base at J, with 8 bases in the middle. This CDR3 contains 14 residues. CDR3 bases: TGTGCCAGCAGTTACAGGGGACAGAACACTGAAGCTTTCTTT. Translating gives CASSYRGQNTEAFF.

With regard to this clone: Other DNA sequences from this sample encode an identical CDR3 as well. The chain uses TRBV5-1 and TRBJ2-3; 11 bases align to TRBD2. CDR1 is SGHRS and CDR2 is YFSETQ in the germline V gene. Unmatched junction bases numbered 0, after V lost 0 bases and J lost 0 bases. The CDR3 covers 16 residues. The CDR3 here is CASSLGTSGSTDTQYF. DNA of the CDR3: TGCGCCAGCAGCTTGGGGACTAGCGGGAGCACAGATACGCAGTATTTT.

CDR3 protein: CASSPGTSPYEQYF. Here the CDR3 DNA reads TGTGCCAGCTCACCAGGGACCTCGCCCTACGAGCAGTACTTC. This chain uses TRBV18 with TRBJ2-7, with D possibly called TRBD1 or TRBD2 (5 bases each). The germline V gene encodes CDR1 KGHSH and CDR2 LQKENI. CDR3 size: 14 residues. Trimming stripped 2 bases from V and 2 bases from J, with 10 bases between. The variable domain in full, with the rest retrieved from reference TRBV18 and TRBJ2-7, is NAGVMQNPRHLVRRRGQEARLRCSPMKGHSHVYWYRQLPEEGLKFMVYLQKENIIDESGMPKERFSAEFPKEGPSILRIQQVVRGDSAAYFCASSPGTSPYEQYFGPGTRLTVT.

This chain connects TRBV7-2 to TRBJ2-7; 7 bases are shared with TRBD1. The CDR3 covers 15 residues. V trimming: 6 bases; J trimming: 0 bases; junction bases outside the gene matches: 8. The V gene's germline CDR1 is SGHTA and CDR2 FQGNSA. As DNA, the CDR3 is TGTGCCAGCAGATTGACAGGGTTCAGCTCCTACGAGCAGTACTTC. Its protein is CASRLTGFSSYEQYF. Together with reference TRBV7-2 and TRBJ2-7, the CDR3 gives the full variable domain: GAGVSQSPSNKVTEKGKDVELRCDPISGHTALYWYRQSLGQGLEFLIYFQGNSAPDKSGLPSDRFSAERTGGSVSTLTIQRTQQEDSAVYLCASRLTGFSSYEQYFGPGTRLTVT.

The sample holds a few counts of this clone. The chain combines TRBV2 with TRBJ1-3; 9 bases fit TRBD1. Germline CDR1 is SNHLY and CDR2 is FYNNEI. With 5 bases clipped from V and 2 bases from J, the junction kept 1 base outside the gene matches. This CDR3 is 14 amino acids long. CDR3 in DNA: TGTGCCAGCAGTAGGACAGGGGCTGGAAACACCATATATTTT. Translating gives CASSRTGAGNTIYF.

The genes are TRBV6-6 and TRBJ2-3, with D uncertain. V lost 0 bases and J lost 6, with 10 bases in between. The V gene's germline CDR1 is MNHNY and CDR2 SVGAGI (reference sequence). The CDR3 runs to 14 residues. As DNA, the CDR3 is TGTGCCAGCAGTTACTCCCCGGCCCGGGATACGCAGTATTTT. Protein sequence: CASSYSPARDTQYF.

The CDR3 bases are TGTGCCAGCAGCCAAGATTATCAGGAGCAGTACTTC. Its translation is CASSQDYQEQYF. V is TRBV4-2 and J is TRBJ2-7; D is unresolved. CDR1 and CDR2 (germline): LGHNA, YNFKEQ. The V end was cut by 0 bases, the J end by 7 bases, with 7 bases between. The CDR3 extends over 12 amino acids.